Listed below are T cell receptor beta chains from one sample, sequenced in a study of PD-L1 blockade in urothelial cancer. The data were produced by immunoSEQ multiplex PCR, yet TCRdb's version contains in-frame clones alone and is incomplete. The sample records some 54,000 clones, roughly 84% being singletons. The sequencing here drew on PBMCs, taken around atezolizumab (anti-PD-L1) treatment. These receptors were obtained from a man aged 35 to 55 with urothelial cancer. The conserved cysteine and the conserved F or W are not part of the CDR3 here. Fields, in order: J gene, V gene, CDR3 protein.

J gene: TRBJ1-2; V gene: TRBV4-3; CDR3 protein: ASSQVVRSAYGYT
J gene: TRBJ2-7; V gene: TRBV5-4; CDR3 protein: ASSSPGPQAYEQY
J gene: TRBJ2-7; V gene: TRBV19; CDR3 protein: ASSSGLGTAGAEQY
J gene: TRBJ2-4; V gene: TRBV28; CDR3 protein: ASSFHFGGGAQAKNIQY
J gene: TRBJ2-5; V gene: TRBV30; CDR3 protein: AWNKQGRGETQY
J gene: TRBJ2-3; V gene: TRBV28; CDR3 protein: ASSPPSGLTDTQY
J gene: TRBJ2-3; V gene: TRBV6-4; CDR3 protein: ASSLDSEDTQY
J gene: TRBJ2-2; V gene: TRBV28; CDR3 protein: ASTPSGTSDTGELF
J gene: TRBJ2-3; V gene: TRBV7-2; CDR3 protein: ASSKKNRGNSDTQY
J gene: TRBJ1-1; V gene: TRBV10-3; CDR3 protein: AISREETEAF
J gene: TRBJ1-2; V gene: TRBV2; CDR3 protein: ASSVGGPNYGYT
J gene: TRBJ2-5; V gene: TRBV6-5; CDR3 protein: ASSPGVQETQY
J gene: TRBJ2-1; V gene: TRBV5-1; CDR3 protein: ASSLESPRDEQF
J gene: TRBJ2-3; V gene: TRBV6-6; CDR3 protein: ASSQDRVEGTQY
J gene: TRBJ1-2; V gene: TRBV6-1; CDR3 protein: ASSEGGQGIYGYT
J gene: TRBJ2-7; V gene: TRBV29-1; CDR3 protein: SVAGQGVEQY
J gene: TRBJ2-7; V gene: TRBV27; CDR3 protein: ASSFLSAGAISSYEQY
J gene: TRBJ1-1; V gene: TRBV9; CDR3 protein: ASSVDGGVGEAF
J gene: TRBJ2-7; V gene: TRBV27; CDR3 protein: ASSFGGGTYEQY
J gene: TRBJ2-4; V gene: TRBV15; CDR3 protein: ATSRYGAELNIQY
J gene: TRBJ2-2; V gene: TRBV5-5; CDR3 protein: ASSPRLGATNTGELF
J gene: TRBJ1-4; V gene: TRBV28; CDR3 protein: ASSYPGGVRKKLF
J gene: TRBJ2-1; V gene: TRBV11-2; CDR3 protein: ASSHQRQNNEQF
J gene: TRBJ2-2; V gene: TRBV15; CDR3 protein: ATSRDPNDSLGTGELF
J gene: TRBJ1-5; V gene: TRBV27; CDR3 protein: ASSPWTVSNQPQH
J gene: TRBJ2-5; V gene: TRBV4-1; CDR3 protein: ASSRGPSWRETQY